The 5 T cell receptor beta chains below come from one sample, sequenced in a study of blood T cell repertoires in COVID-19. Repertoires were generated with immunoSEQ multiplex PCR, while TCRdb's copy carries only in-frame clones and drops some. The sample comprises 200,000 to 250,000 clones, more than 80% of which are singletons, and about 1.8% rests with the top ten. The sample comprised PBMCs or T cells enriched from blood (not recorded which). The source of these receptors is a man aged 55 to 70 who had recovered from COVID-19.

The rearrangement links TRBV7-2 to TRBJ1-2; 9 nucleotides align to TRBD1. CDR3 size: 15 residues. The germline CDR1 and CDR2 sequences are SGHTA and FQGNSA. V lost 1 base, J lost 4 bases, and 4 bases stayed unmatched. In DNA form, the CDR3 reads TGTGCCAGCAGCTTAGTAGGGACAGGGCCCTATGGCTACACCTTC. Its translation: CASSLVGTGPYGYTF.

The chain joins TRBV13 to TRBJ1-3; the D is unclear. CDR3 length: 14 amino acids. V was cut by 6 bases and J by 0 bases, with 9 bases left in between. Germline loops: CDR1 PRHDT, CDR2 FYEKMQ (reference sequence). The CDR3 loop reads CASSSGSSGNTIYF. The CDR3, as DNA: TGTGCCAGCAGTTCCGGTTCCTCTGGAAACACCATATATTTT.

This clone has only one observation. The chain recombines TRBV6-5 with TRBJ1-6; 11 bases agree with TRBD1. Trimming cost V 6 bases and J 10 bases; bases outside gene matches: 5. From germline, CDR1 is MNHEY and CDR2 SVGAGI. The CDR3 has 14 residues. This chain's CDR3 is CASRPGTGGSPLHF. The CDR3 DNA reads TGTGCCAGCAGACCCGGGACAGGGGGGTCACCCCTCCACTTT.

The chain joins TRBV2 to TRBJ1-2; no reliable D call. The germline V gene has CDR1 SNHLY and CDR2 FYNNEI. The germline V and J ends were trimmed by 3 bases and 1 base, with 9 bases remaining between them. CDR3 length equals 14 residues. CDR3 nucleotides: TGTGCCAGCAGTGATGAAGCGGGTAACTATGGCTACACCTTC. Amino acid sequence: CASSDEAGNYGYTF.

This CDR3 is CASSPPRGSGGSTDTQYF. In DNA form, the CDR3 reads TGTGCCAGCAGTCCACCCCGGGGTAGCGGGGGGAGCACAGATACGCAGTATTTT. The chain links TRBV6-2 or TRBV6-3 to TRBJ2-3; TRBD2 matches 10 bases. Unmatched junction bases numbered 11, after V lost 5 bases and J lost 0 bases. The CDR3 spans 18 residues. Germline V gene sequence: CDR1 MNHEY, CDR2 SVGEGT.